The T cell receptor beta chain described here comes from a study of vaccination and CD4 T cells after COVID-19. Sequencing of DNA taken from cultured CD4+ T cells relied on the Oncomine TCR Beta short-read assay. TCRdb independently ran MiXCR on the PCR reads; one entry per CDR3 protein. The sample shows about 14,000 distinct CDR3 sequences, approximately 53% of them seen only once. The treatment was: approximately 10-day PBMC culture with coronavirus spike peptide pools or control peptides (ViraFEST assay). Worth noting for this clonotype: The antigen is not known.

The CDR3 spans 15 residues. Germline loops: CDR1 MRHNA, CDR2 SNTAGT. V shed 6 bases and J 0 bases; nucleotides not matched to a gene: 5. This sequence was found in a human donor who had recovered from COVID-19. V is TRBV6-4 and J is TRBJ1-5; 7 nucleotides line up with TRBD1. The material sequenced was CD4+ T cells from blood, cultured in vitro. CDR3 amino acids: CASREQGNSNQPQHF. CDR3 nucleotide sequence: TGTGCCAGCAGAGAACAGGGGAATAGCAATCAGCCCCAGCATTTT.